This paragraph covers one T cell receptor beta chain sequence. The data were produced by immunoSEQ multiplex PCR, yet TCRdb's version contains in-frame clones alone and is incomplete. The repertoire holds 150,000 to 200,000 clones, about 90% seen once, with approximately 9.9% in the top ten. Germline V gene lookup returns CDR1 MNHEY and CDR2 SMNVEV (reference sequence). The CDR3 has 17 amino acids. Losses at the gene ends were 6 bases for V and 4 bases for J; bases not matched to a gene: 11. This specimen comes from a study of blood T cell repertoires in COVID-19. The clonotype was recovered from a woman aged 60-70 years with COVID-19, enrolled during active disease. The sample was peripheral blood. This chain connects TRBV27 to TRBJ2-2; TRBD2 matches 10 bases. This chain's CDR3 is CASRAGAGGGSTGELFF. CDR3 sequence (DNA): TGTGCCAGCAGGGCGGGAGCGGGAGGGGGAAGCACCGGGGAGCTGTTTTTT.